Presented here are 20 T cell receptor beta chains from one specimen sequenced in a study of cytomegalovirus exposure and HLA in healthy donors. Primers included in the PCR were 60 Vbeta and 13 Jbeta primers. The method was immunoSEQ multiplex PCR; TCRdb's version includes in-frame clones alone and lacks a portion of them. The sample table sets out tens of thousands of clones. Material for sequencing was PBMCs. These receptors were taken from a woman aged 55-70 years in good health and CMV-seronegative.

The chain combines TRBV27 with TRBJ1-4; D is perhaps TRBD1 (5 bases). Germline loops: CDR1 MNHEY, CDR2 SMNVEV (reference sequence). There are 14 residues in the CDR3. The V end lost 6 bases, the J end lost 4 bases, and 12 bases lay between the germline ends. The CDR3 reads CASRGGAFNEKLFF. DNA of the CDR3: TGTGCCAGCAGGGGCGGGGCTTTTAATGAAAAACTGTTTTTT.

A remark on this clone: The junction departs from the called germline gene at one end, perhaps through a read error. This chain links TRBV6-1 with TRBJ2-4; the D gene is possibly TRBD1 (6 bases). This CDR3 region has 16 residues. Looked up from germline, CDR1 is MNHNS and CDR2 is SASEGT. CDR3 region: CASSEELQGSEVLQYF. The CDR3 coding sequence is TGTGCCAGCAGCGAAGAATTACAGGGTTCCGAGGTACTTCAGTACTTC.

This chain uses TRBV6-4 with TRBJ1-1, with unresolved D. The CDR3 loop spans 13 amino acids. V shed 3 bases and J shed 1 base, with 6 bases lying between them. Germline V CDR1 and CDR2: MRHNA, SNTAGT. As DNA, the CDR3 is TGTGCCAGCAGTGAACAAAGGAACACTGAAGCTTTCTTT. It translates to CASSEQRNTEAFF.

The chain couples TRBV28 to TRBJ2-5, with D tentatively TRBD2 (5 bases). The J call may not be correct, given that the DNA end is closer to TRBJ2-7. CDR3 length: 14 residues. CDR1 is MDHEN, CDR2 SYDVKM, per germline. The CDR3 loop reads CASSLIPGTYEQYF. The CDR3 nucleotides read TGTGCCAGCAGTTTAATTCCGGGAACCTACGAGCAGTACTTC.

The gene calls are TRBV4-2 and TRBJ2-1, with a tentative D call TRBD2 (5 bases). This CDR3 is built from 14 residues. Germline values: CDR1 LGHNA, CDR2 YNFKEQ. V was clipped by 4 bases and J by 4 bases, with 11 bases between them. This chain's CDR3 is CASSPGLAYNEQFF. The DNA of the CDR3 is TGTGCCAGCAGCCCCGGACTGGCATACAATGAGCAGTTCTTC.

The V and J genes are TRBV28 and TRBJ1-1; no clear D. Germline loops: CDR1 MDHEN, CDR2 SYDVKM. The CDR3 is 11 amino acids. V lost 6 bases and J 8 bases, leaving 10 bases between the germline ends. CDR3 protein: CASSQRVEAFF. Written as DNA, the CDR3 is TGTGCCAGCAGCCAGAGGGTAGAAGCTTTCTTT.

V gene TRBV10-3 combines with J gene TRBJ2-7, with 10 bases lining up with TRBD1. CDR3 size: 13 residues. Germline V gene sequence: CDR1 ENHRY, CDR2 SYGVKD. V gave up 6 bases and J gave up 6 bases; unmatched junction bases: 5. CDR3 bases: TGTGCCATCAGGGGGACAGGGGTCGGCGAGCAGTACTTC. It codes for CAIRGTGVGEQYF.

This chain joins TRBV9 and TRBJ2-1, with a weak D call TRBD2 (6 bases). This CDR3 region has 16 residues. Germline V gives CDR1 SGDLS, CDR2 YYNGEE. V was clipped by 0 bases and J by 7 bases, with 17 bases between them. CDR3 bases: TGTGCCAGCAGCGTAGTCCGGGAGACTACTTTTAATGAGCAGTTCTTC. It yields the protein CASSVVRETTFNEQFF.

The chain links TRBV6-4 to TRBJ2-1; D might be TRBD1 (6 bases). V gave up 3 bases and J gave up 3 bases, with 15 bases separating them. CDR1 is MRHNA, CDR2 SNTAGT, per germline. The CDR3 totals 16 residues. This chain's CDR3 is CASSEEYGTSYNEQFF. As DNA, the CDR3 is TGTGCCAGCAGTGAGGAATATGGGACAAGCTACAATGAGCAGTTCTTC.

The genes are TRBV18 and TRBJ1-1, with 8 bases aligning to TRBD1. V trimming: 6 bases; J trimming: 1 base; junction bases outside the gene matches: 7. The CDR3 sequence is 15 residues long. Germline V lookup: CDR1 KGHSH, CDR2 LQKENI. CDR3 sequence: CASSPRGLGNTEAFF. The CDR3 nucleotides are TGTGCCAGCTCCCCCAGGGGGCTCGGGAACACTGAAGCTTTCTTT.

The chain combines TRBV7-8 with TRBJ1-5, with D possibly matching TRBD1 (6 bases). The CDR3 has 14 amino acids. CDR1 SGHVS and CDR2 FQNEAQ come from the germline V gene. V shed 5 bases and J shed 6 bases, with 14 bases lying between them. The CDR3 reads CASSPRQAPQPQHF. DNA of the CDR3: TGTGCCAGCAGCCCCCGACAGGCTCCTCAGCCCCAGCATTTT.

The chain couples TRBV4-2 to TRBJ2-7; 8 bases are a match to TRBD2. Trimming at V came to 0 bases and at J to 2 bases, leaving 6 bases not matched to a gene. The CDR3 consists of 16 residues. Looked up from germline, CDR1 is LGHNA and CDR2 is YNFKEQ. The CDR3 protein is CASSQDPAGGPYEQYF. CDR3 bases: TGTGCCAGCAGCCAAGATCCCGCGGGAGGACCCTACGAGCAGTACTTC.

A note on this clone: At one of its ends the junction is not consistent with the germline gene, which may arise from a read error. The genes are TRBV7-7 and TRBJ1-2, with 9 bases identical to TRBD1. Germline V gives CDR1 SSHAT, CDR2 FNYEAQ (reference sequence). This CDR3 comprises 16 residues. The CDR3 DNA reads TGTGCTAGCAGCTTAGGGGGGGGACAGGGCGCCTATGGCTACACCTTC. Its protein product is CASSLGGGQGAYGYTF.

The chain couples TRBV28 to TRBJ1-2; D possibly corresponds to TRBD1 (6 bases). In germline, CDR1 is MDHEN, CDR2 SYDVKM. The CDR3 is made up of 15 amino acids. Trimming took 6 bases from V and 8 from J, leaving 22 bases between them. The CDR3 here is CASSSPSQGTGGYTF. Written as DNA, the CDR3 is TGTGCCAGCAGCTCCCCGTCACAGGGAACTGGGGGCTACACCTTC.

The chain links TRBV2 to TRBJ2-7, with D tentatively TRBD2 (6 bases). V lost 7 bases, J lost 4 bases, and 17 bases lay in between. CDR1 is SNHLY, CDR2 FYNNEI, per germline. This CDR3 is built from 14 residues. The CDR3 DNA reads TGTGCCAGCAATTTGGGGACTCTCCAATACGAGCAGTACTTC. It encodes CASNLGTLQYEQYF.

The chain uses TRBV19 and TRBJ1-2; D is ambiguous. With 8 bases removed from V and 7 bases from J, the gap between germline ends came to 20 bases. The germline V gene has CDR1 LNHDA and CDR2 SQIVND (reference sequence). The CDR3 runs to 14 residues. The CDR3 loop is CASVDPAGVSGYTF. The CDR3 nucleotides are TGTGCCAGTGTGGACCCGGCGGGAGTGAGTGGCTACACCTTC.

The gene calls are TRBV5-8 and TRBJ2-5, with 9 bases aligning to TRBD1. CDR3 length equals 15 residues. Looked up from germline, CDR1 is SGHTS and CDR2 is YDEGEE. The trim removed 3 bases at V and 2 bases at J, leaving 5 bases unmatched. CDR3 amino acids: CASSSRDRVQETQYF. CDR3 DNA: TGTGCCAGCAGCTCCCGGGACAGGGTGCAAGAGACCCAGTACTTC.

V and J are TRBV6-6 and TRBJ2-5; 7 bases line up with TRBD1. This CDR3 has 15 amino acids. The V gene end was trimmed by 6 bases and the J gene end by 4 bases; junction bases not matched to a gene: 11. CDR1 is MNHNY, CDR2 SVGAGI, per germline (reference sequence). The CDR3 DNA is TGTGCCAGCAGCATTATACAGGGGTTGGTAGAGACCCAGTACTTC. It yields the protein CASSIIQGLVETQYF.

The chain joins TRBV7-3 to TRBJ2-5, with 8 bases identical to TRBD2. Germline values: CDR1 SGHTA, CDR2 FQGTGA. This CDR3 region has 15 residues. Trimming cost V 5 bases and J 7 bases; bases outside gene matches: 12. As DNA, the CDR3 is TGTGCCAGCAGCCCCGCCCGCGGGGGGCCCGCGACCCAGTACTTC. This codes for CASSPARGGPATQYF.

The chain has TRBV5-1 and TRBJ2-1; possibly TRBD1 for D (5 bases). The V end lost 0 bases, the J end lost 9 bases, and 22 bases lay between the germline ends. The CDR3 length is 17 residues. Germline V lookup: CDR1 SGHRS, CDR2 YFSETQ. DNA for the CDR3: TGCGCCAGCAGCTTGGCCCCCCCAGGGCTAGGTATTGGTGAGCAGTTCTTC. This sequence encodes CASSLAPPGLGIGEQFF.